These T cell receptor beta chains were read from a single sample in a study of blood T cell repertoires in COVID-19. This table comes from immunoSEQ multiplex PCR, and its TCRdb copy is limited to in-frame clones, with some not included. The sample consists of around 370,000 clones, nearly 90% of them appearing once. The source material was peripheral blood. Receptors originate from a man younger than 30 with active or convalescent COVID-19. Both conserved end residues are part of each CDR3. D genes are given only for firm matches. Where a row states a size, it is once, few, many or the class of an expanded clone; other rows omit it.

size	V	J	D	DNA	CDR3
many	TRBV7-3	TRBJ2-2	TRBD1	TGTGCCAGCAGCGTGGGACAGCCCCACGGGGAGCTGTTTTTT	CASSVGQPHGELFF
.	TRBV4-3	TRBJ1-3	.	TGCGCCAGCAGCCAAGGACAGGCCTCTGGAAACACCATATATTTT	CASSQGQASGNTIYF
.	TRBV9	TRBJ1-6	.	TGTGCCAGCAGCGTAGGTTCCGGGGATAATTCACCCCTCCACTTT	CASSVGSGDNSPLHF
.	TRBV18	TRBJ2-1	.	TGTGCCAGCTCACCACCTACCCAGATCAATGAGCAGTTCTTC	CASSPPTQINEQFF
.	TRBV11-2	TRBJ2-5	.	TGTGCCAGCACCACCCGGGGGGCAGGGGTAAATAGGACCCAGTACTTC	CASTTRGAGVNRTQYF
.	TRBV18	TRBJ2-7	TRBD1	TGTGCCAGCTCAGGTGAACAGGGGGCCTACGAGCAGTACTTC	CASSGEQGAYEQYF
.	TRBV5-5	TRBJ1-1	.	TGTGCCAGCAGCCCAAAGCTGGACAGAAGATTTTTGGACACTGAAGCTTTCTTT	CASSPKLDRRFLDTEAFF
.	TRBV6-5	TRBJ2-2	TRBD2	TGTGCCAGCAGGGGAGGGCCTTCGAACACCGGGGAGCTGTTTTTT	CASRGGPSNTGELFF
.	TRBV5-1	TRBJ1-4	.	TGCGCCAGCAGCAGGCTTCCTGGAGGGAATGAAAAACTGTTTTTT	CASSRLPGGNEKLFF
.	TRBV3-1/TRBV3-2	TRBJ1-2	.	TGTGCCAGCAGCCAGCAAGGACAGTATGGCTACACCTTC	CASSQQGQYGYTF
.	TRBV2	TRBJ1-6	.	TGTGCCAGCAGTGCGACTGTCTATAATTCACCCCTCCACTTT	CASSATVYNSPLHF
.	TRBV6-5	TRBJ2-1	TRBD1	TGTGCCAGCGTGGGACAGGTCAATGAGCAGTTCTTC	CASVGQVNEQFF
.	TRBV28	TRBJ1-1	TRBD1	TGTGCCAGCAGTTCGGGACAGGGAAGATGGGAAGCTTTCTTT	CASSSGQGRWEAFF
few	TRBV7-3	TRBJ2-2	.	TGTGCCAGCAGCGACCCCGGCGGGACCAACACCGGGGAGCTGTTTTTT	CASSDPGGTNTGELFF
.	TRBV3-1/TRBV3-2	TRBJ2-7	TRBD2	TGTGCCAGCAGCCCGGGGACTAGCGGGCCCTACGAGCAGTACTTC	CASSPGTSGPYEQYF
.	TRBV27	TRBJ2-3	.	TGTGCCAGCAGTCTACTCCGGGACAGCGGGACGCAGTATTTT	CASSLLRDSGTQYF
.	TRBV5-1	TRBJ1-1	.	TGCGCCAGCAGCCGGGTTGGGTCCGAGAACACTGAAGCTTTCTTT	CASSRVGSENTEAFF
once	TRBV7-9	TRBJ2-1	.	TGTGCCAGCAGCTTATTGCGGGGTCGCTACAATGAGCAGTTCTTC	CASSLLRGRYNEQFF
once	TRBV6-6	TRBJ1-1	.	TGTGCCAGCAGTCCAAGTAGCGAAGCTTTCTTT	CASSPSSEAFF
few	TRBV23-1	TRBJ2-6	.	TGCGCCAGCAGTCTCATCTACCGGGGCTCTGGGGCCAACGTCCTGACTTTC	CASSLIYRGSGANVLTF
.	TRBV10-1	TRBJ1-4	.	TGCGCCAGCCCGGAGTCGGCGCGGGAAAAACTGTTTTTT	CASPESAREKLFF
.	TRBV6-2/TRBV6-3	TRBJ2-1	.	TGTGCCAGCAGTTTAAGGGGGAGATGGGAGCAGTTCTTC	CASSLRGRWEQFF
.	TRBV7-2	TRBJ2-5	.	TGTGCCAGCAGCAGGCGACGCCAGGAAGAGACCCAGTACTTC	CASSRRRQEETQYF
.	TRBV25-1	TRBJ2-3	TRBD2	TGTGCCAGCAGTGGAAGCGGGGGGCTCACAGATACGCAGTATTTT	CASSGSGGLTDTQYF
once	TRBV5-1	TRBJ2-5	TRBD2	TGCGCCAGCAGCACAGGACTAGCGGGAGTTGGAGAGACCCAGTACTTC	CASSTGLAGVGETQYF
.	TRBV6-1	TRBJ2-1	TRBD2	TGTGCCAGCAGTGAACTAGCGGGATCCTACAATGAGCAGTTCTTC	CASSELAGSYNEQFF